This T cell receptor beta chain was obtained from a study of blood T cell repertoires in COVID-19. The overall study: Specimens from acute and convalescent COVID-19 originated in the United States, Italy and Spain. PBMCs, B-cell-depleted T cells, or T cells provided the cDNA or gDNA that made up the material.

Germline CDR1 and CDR2: SGHNT and YYREEE (reference sequence). V was shortened by 3 bases and J by 1 base, with 16 bases between the two germline ends. CDR3 length: 16 residues. As handled by the study authors: Estimation of nucleated cell counts was performed using reference gene primer amplification. Profiling relied on immunoSEQ multiplex PCR, and the TCRdb table lists in-frame clones only, not all of them. Clone size and the V and J calls come from that table; the DNA yielded D and trimming. The sample includes roughly 120,000 clones, around nine tenths of them seen just once. The chain couples TRBV5-4 to TRBJ2-5; tentative D call: TRBD1 (6 bases). This TCR was sampled from a woman between 45 and 60 years old with acute or convalescent COVID-19. Input material: peripheral blood. CDR3 sequence (DNA): TGTGCCAGCAGCTCCAAACGTGACAGGAGCCAAGAGACCCAGTACTTC. Its translation is CASSSKRDRSQETQYF.